The 5 T cell receptor beta chains in this list originate from one sample, sequenced in a study of shared clonotypes between healthy human individuals. Sequenced by immunoSEQ multiplex PCR; TCRdb stores in-frame clones only, minus some. The sample contains around 200,000 clones, 65% to 70% of which appear only once. Material for sequencing was memory CD4+ T cells sorted from blood. Indicated subset: CD45RA-negative fraction. These TCRs come from a man under 40 in good health.

This clone was observed a handful of times. CDR3 nucleotides: TGTGCCAGTAGTAGATACAGGGCCTCGAACACCGGGGAGCTGTTTTTT. Residues: CASSRYRASNTGELFF. The V call is TRBV19, the J call TRBJ2-2; D may be TRBD1 (6 bases). This CDR3 has 16 residues. Between the trimmed V and J ends, which lost 4 bases and 0 bases, there was a span of 12 bases. Germline assignment: CDR1 LNHDA and CDR2 SQIVND (reference sequence).

This clone showed up just once. The chain couples TRBV6-5 to TRBJ2-3; 7 positions match TRBD1. J lost 0 bases, V lost 6 bases, and 3 bases had no gene match. This CDR3 is built from 14 residues. Germline CDR1 is MNHEY and CDR2 is SVGAGI. CDR3 loop: CASRGDRSTDTQYF. DNA for the CDR3: TGTGCCAGCAGGGGGGACAGAAGCACAGATACGCAGTATTTT.

The CDR3 region is CASSWSGLAGGLAKNIQYF. The CDR3, as DNA: TGTGCCAGCAGCTGGTCGGGACTAGCGGGAGGACTAGCCAAAAACATTCAGTACTTC. The chain links TRBV5-6 to TRBJ2-4, with 15 nucleotides matching TRBD2. With V trimmed by 3 bases and J by 0 bases, 7 bases remained unmatched. The germline V gene encodes CDR1 SGHDT and CDR2 YYEEEE. This CDR3 is built from 19 residues.

The chain carries TRBV29-1 and TRBJ2-5; 11 nucleotides align to TRBD2. The CDR3 contains 15 residues. The trim removed 6 bases at V and 2 bases at J, leaving 8 bases unmatched. Germline assignment: CDR1 SQVTM and CDR2 ANQGSEA. The CDR3 loop reads CSVNSGRAVQETQYF. The DNA of the CDR3 is TGCAGCGTCAATAGCGGGAGGGCCGTTCAAGAGACCCAGTACTTC.

J is TRBJ1-5 and V is TRBV15; D is uncertain. Trimming removed 6 bases at V and 4 bases at J, with 19 bases between. This CDR3 region has 16 residues. CDR1 and CDR2 (germline): LNHNV, YYDKDF (reference sequence). The CDR3 DNA sequence: TGTGCCACCAGGAGCTCGACCCATGGACTTAATCAGCCCCAGCATTTT. Its translation is CATRSSTHGLNQPQHF.